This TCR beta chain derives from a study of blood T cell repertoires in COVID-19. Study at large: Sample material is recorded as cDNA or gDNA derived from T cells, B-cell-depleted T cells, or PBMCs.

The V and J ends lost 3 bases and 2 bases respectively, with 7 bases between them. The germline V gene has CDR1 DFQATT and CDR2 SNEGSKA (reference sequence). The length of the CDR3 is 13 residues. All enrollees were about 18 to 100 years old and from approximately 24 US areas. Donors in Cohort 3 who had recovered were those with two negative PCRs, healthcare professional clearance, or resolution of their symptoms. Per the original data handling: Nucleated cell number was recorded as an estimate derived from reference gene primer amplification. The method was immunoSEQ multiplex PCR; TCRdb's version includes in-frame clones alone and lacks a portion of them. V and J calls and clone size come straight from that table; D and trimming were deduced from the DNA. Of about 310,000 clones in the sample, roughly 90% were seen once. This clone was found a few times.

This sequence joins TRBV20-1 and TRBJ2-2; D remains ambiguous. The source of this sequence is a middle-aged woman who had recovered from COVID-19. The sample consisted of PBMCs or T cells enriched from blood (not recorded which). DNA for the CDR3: TGCAGTGCTAGTTCCCTTAACACCGGGGAGCTGTTTTTT. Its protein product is CSASSLNTGELFF.